This T cell receptor (beta chain) came from a study of T cells after yellow fever vaccination. Trimming took 6 bases from V and 0 from J, leaving 9 bases between them. The germline gives CDR1 MNHEY, CDR2 SVGAGI. This CDR3 spans 13 amino acids. TCRdb reprocessed the 5' RACE reads with MiXCR, giving one entry per CDR3 protein. This table has 250,000 to 400,000 distinct CDR3 sequences, 4.1% appearing once. The table lists this clonotype with a few counts. Its cognate antigen is unknown. Whole-study findings and limits: Post-booster samples contained most primary-vaccination clones (nearly 98% CD4, around 89% CD8). The bulk population could contribute abundant contaminating clonotypes to FACS-sorted repertoires. When the response was secondary, it was weaker but reached its peak faster, day 5 versus 15.

Sequences were derived from PBMCs, sampled 5 days after the yellow fever booster vaccination. This clonotype was sampled from a man aged 18 to 29 who received the YFV17D yellow fever vaccine. The V gene is TRBV6-5, the J gene TRBJ2-7; D remains ambiguous. CDR3 in amino acids: CASRKGSSYEQYV. CDR3 bases: TGTGCCAGCAGAAAGGGCAGCTCCTACGAGCAGTACGTC.